The clone carrying this T cell receptor (beta chain) was counted at least ten times. The CDR3 is 15 residues long. Germline loops: CDR1 LNHDA, CDR2 SQIVND (reference sequence). V was pared by 6 bases and J by 1 base, with 13 bases between. These data come from a study of early T cells in non-severe SARS-CoV-2 infection. The protocol attached unique molecular identifiers to individual cDNA molecules. TCRdb itself ran the 5' RACE reads through MiXCR, one entry per CDR3 protein. The table has 75,000 to 80,000 distinct CDR3 sequences, around 15% seen once. The rearrangement uses TRBV19 and TRBJ1-5; D call uncertain. Input material: whole blood. The source is an adult who was a healthcare worker with PCR-confirmed SARS-CoV-2 infection or an uninfected control (not recorded which). The CDR3 region has the DNA TGTGCCAGTAGCCACCCGCGGGGAAGCAATCAGCCCCAGCATTTT. Translation gives CASSHPRGSNQPQHF.